A single T cell receptor beta chain is shown here with its context. This sample was taken from a study of blood T cell repertoires in COVID-19. Study overall: PBMCs, B-cell-depleted T cells, or T cells were the source of the cDNA or gDNA that made up the material.

Clinical history reported by participants formed the basis on which cohorts were assigned. For recovered donors of Cohort 3, there were two negative PCRs, clearance, or symptom resolution. Generated by immunoSEQ multiplex PCR, the TCRdb table keeps only in-frame clones and is missing some. The sample carries about 220,000 clones, roughly four fifths recorded once. The clonotype originates from a woman aged 60-70 years who had recovered from COVID-19. What was sequenced was PBMCs or T cells enriched from blood (not recorded which).

CDR3 in DNA: TGTGCCAGCAGCTATGGACAGGGAATGACTGAAGCTTTCTTT. It specifies CASSYGQGMTEAFF. The chain employs TRBV7-6 and TRBJ1-1; TRBD1 matches at 8 bases. Germline CDR1 reads SGHVS; CDR2 reads FNYEAQ. CDR3 length: 14 residues. Unmatched junction bases numbered 6, after V lost 4 bases and J lost 5 bases.